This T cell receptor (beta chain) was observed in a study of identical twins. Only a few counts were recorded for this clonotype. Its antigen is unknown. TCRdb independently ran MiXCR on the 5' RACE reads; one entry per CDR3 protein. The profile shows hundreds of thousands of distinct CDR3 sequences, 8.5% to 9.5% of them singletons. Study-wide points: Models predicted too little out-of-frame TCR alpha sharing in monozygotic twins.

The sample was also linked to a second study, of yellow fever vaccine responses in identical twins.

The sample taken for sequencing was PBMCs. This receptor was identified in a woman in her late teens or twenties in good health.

Written as DNA, the CDR3 is TGCGCCAGCAGCTTGGGGGTAGCGGGGTCCTACAATGAGCAGTTCTTC. This codes for CASSLGVAGSYNEQFF. The V gene is TRBV5-1, the J gene TRBJ2-1; TRBD2 matches 8 bases. This CDR3 is 16 amino acids long. Germline CDR1 reads SGHRS; CDR2 reads YFSETQ. V lost 0 bases and J lost 1; bases outside the gene matches: 3.